This is a list of T cell receptor beta chains from one sample in a study of cytomegalovirus exposure and HLA in healthy donors. The method was immunoSEQ multiplex PCR; TCRdb's version includes in-frame clones alone and lacks a portion of them. The sample holds fewer than 95,000 clones, around 82% seen once. The sequenced sample was PBMCs. Every receptor here comes from a man aged 18-30 years in good health and CMV-seronegative. Each CDR3 is given with its conserved first and last residue. The order of the fields is V gene, J gene, CDR3 protein.

V gene: TRBV6-6
J gene: TRBJ1-1
CDR3 protein: CASSYTTGGTEAFF

V gene: TRBV6-5
J gene: TRBJ2-1
CDR3 protein: CASSQRGDYNEQFF

V gene: TRBV19
J gene: TRBJ1-1
CDR3 protein: CASTRSTEAFF

V gene: TRBV18
J gene: TRBJ2-3
CDR3 protein: CASSYSQGAHGETQYF

V gene: TRBV5-4
J gene: TRBJ1-2
CDR3 protein: CASSLAGGGGYTF

V gene: TRBV6-5
J gene: TRBJ1-2
CDR3 protein: CASFLNYGYTF

V gene: TRBV6-5
J gene: TRBJ1-1
CDR3 protein: CASNGRQMNTEAFF

V gene: TRBV6-1
J gene: TRBJ2-5
CDR3 protein: CASSADRTTPYQETQYF

V gene: TRBV7-9
J gene: TRBJ1-1
CDR3 protein: CASSLAEGLSEAFF

V gene: TRBV11-1
J gene: TRBJ1-2
CDR3 protein: CASSLAPGHAGYTF

V gene: TRBV10-3
J gene: TRBJ1-2
CDR3 protein: CAITETGGSYGYTF

V gene: TRBV6-5
J gene: TRBJ2-1
CDR3 protein: CASSARWDTYNEQFF

V gene: TRBV6-5
J gene: TRBJ2-3
CDR3 protein: CASMWRSGTDTQYF

V gene: TRBV19
J gene: TRBJ1-5
CDR3 protein: CASSIVGRGQDQPQHF

V gene: TRBV7-3
J gene: TRBJ1-2
CDR3 protein: CASSLGGIAGGYTF

V gene: TRBV5-1
J gene: TRBJ2-7
CDR3 protein: CASGINRGSYEQYF

V gene: TRBV18
J gene: TRBJ1-5
CDR3 protein: CASSPQTDQPQHF

V gene: TRBV10-1
J gene: TRBJ2-2
CDR3 protein: CASSELAGGTGELFF

V gene: TRBV7-6
J gene: TRBJ1-1
CDR3 protein: CASSVGTGGMNTEAFF

V gene: TRBV19
J gene: TRBJ2-1
CDR3 protein: CASSSTPGDEQFF

V gene: TRBV2
J gene: TRBJ1-6
CDR3 protein: CASSTRDRESPLHF

V gene: TRBV4-1
J gene: TRBJ1-2
CDR3 protein: CASSQAARGLDGYTF

V gene: TRBV18
J gene: TRBJ2-3
CDR3 protein: CASSPAPDTQYF

V gene: TRBV7-2
J gene: TRBJ2-3
CDR3 protein: CASSLAVAGGSDTQYF

V gene: TRBV19
J gene: TRBJ2-7
CDR3 protein: CASSGGQEPYEQYF

V gene: TRBV4-2
J gene: TRBJ2-1
CDR3 protein: CASSQDLWGAYNEQFF